The present T cell receptor (beta chain) was sequenced within a study of shared clonotypes between healthy human individuals (dated by TCRdb to the early 2020s). In terms of the full investigation: The cohort comprised a couple of women and a few men aged 18 to 49 years. To estimate repertoire size and how much clonotype sharing occurs between individuals, the study deeply sequenced the blood TCR repertoires of about five healthy adults. To increase sequencing depth and limit assay-specific biases, TCR repertoire library preparation and sequencing were carried out by different laboratories using diverse techniques. Between about 0.9 and 10 billion PBMCs per donor were obtained by leukapheresis.

Using the deep immunoSEQ assay, multiplex PCR amplified TCR CDR3 regions from genomic DNA. For each cell subset, the extracted genomic DNA was distributed evenly across all wells of several immunoSEQ 96-well plates, and each plate served as one replicate. For unsorted PBMC, each replicate PCR was loaded with about 300 ng genomic DNA, equivalent to 30,000 or so T cell genomes. Ten immunoSEQ deep assay plates were used to sequence the unsorted PBMC genomic DNA. Purified libraries were quantified with a Qubit 3.0 fluorometer, sized on a Bioanalyzer 2100, and re-quantified with the KAPA Library Quantification kit. Every immunoSEQ 96-well plate was sequenced on a separate single-read 150-cycle Illumina NextSeq 550 flow cell. The paper's data handling went like this. The immunoSEQ output contained only junctional sequences without quality scores, so filtering could not match that applied to full-length reads. To assign V/J genes and CDR3, sequences were annotated against IMGT germline references using PyIR, a Python wrapper for IgBLAST v1.9. Any read was removed if the V/J assignment was weak (E-value above 1e-6), the CDR3 was missing, or the read contained stop codons, out-of-frame junctions, or ambiguous translated residues. V3J clonotypes were defined as sequences sharing the same inferred V gene, J gene, and CDR3 amino acid sequence. Percentage overlap between repertoires was calculated by dividing the number of shared unique clonotypes by the size of the smaller repertoire. Richness of each repertoire was evaluated using RTK rarefaction, the Chao1 estimator, and Recon v2.1 estimates of unobserved clonotypes. TCRdb re-hosts the immuneACCESS table, in-frame sequences only. Its copies lack some clones; in the studies checked, an unresolved V gene accounts for under half of them, and the cause for the rest is not known. V, J and clone size reflect that table, while D and trimming were determined from the DNA. The table for this sample lists about 470,000 clones; 75% to 85% of them were counted only once. The ten most abundant clones make up roughly 13% of the sample.

Relative to germline, V is 4 bases shorter and J is 4 bases shorter, with 7 bases between their ends. The CDR3 covers 13 residues, taking in both the cysteine and the phenylalanine. Only the CDR3 portion is preserved as DNA: 39 bases, with reading frame beginning at the first base. CDR1 SNHLY and CDR2 FYNNEI were looked up in the germline V gene. In the case of this clone: The target of this receptor is not known. One base away there is no much larger clone; base qualities are not given.

Broad study findings and their caveats: Because the study included a small number of donors, the genetic and exposure-history diversity represented was limited. Pairwise subsampling led to the expectation that sequencing depth would affect the degree of clonotype sharing among donors. Sampling was restricted to blood, and TCR repertoires in tissues likely differ from the TCR repertoires found in blood.

Healthy HIV-negative adults with no recently reported acute infections or vaccinations were included as donors. Every donor was a Caucasian adult residing in Nashville, Tennessee, USA. In the unsorted samples, 70 million to 90 million PBMCs were counted, and genomic DNA was extracted using the QIAamp DNA Blood Mini kit. Blood was collected by leukapheresis, and PBMCs were isolated by Ficoll-Histopaque density gradient centrifugation and then cryopreserved in liquid nitrogen vapor phase. The clonotype originates from a woman between 40 and 50 years old in good health. Some clones in this sample may be carry-over from other donors' samples. Sequences were obtained from PBMCs. The chain was built from TRBV2 and TRBJ2-2; the D segment could be TRBD1, given 5 matching bases. The CDR3 has the sequence CASSVQGTGELFF. The nucleotide sequence reads TGTGCCAGCAGTGTTCAGGGCACCGGGGAGCTGTTTTTT.